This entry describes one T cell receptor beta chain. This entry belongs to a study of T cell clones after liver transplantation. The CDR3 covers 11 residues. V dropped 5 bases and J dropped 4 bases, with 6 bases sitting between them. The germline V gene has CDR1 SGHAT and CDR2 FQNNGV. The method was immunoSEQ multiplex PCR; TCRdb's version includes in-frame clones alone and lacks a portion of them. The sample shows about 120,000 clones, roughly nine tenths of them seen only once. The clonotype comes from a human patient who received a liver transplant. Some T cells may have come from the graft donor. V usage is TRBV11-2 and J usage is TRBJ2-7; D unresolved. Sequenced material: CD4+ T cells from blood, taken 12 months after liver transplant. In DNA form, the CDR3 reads TGTGCCAGCAGCCTGGCTTACGAGCAGTACTTC. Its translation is CASSLAYEQYF.